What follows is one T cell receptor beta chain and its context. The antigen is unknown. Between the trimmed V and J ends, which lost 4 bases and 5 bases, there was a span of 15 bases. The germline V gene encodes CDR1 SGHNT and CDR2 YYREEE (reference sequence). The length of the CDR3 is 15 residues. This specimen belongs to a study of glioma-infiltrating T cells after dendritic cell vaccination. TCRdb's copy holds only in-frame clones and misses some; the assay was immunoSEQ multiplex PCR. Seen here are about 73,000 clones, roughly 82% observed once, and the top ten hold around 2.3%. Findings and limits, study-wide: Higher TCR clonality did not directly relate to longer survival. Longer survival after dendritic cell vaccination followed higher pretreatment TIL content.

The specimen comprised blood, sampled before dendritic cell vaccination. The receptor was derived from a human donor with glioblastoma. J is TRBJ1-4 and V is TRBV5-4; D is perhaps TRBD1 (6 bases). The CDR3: CASSRRAGVNEKLFF. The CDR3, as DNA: TGTGCCAGCAGCCGGCGGGCAGGGGTCAATGAAAAACTGTTTTTT.